The next 28 T cell receptor beta chains were all read from a single sample in a study of T cells after yellow fever vaccination. Each CDR3 protein gets one entry after TCRdb re-called the 5' RACE reads with MiXCR. The sample lists 450,000 to 600,000 distinct CDR3 sequences, roughly 14% occurring once. Sequences were derived from PBMCs, sampled on the day of the yellow fever booster vaccination. These receptors originate from a young man who received the YFV17D yellow fever vaccine.

The genes are TRBV7-9 and TRBJ2-7; D could derive from TRBD1 or TRBD2 (5 bases each). The length of the CDR3 is 15 residues. Germline V gives CDR1 SEHNR, CDR2 FQNEAQ (reference sequence). The V and J ends lost 1 base and 0 bases respectively, with 10 bases between them. The chain's CDR3 is CASSLGGIYSYEQYF. CDR3 DNA sequence: TGTGCCAGCAGCTTAGGGGGGATTTACTCCTACGAGCAGTACTTC.

The rearrangement uses TRBV20-1 and TRBJ2-3; D gene uncertain. Germline CDR1 is DFQATT and CDR2 is SNEGSKA (reference sequence). Trimming pared 1 base from V and 5 bases from J, leaving 7 bases between. The CDR3 extends over 12 amino acids. The CDR3 loop reads CSARGVGDTQYF. Written as DNA, the CDR3 is TGCAGTGCTAGAGGAGTGGGAGATACGCAGTATTTT.

This clonotype was seen a few times. The chain has TRBV20-1 and TRBJ1-1; D remains ambiguous. Trimming took 3 bases from V and 0 from J, leaving 14 bases between them. CDR3 length: 15 residues. Germline CDR1 and CDR2: DFQATT and SNEGSKA (reference sequence). DNA for the CDR3: TGCAGTGCTAGTGGGCGGTGGACCATGAACACTGAAGCTTTCTTT. As protein: CSASGRWTMNTEAFF.

V is TRBV3-1 and J is TRBJ1-2; D ambiguous. Germline CDR1 reads LGHDT; CDR2 reads YNNKEL (reference sequence). The CDR3 spans 11 residues. Trimming cost V 1 base and J 8 bases, with 5 bases left between them. CDR3 DNA: TGTGCCAGCAGCCAAGGATGGGGCTACACCTTC. Protein product: CASSQGWGYTF.

In its sample, this clonotype was seen a few times. V usage is TRBV12-3 or TRBV12-4 and J usage is TRBJ2-2, with D unclear. The CDR3 runs 14 residues. V dropped 2 bases and J dropped 4 bases, with 8 bases sitting between them. The CDR3 region is CASSLMLTTGELFF. CDR3 coding DNA: TGTGCCAGCAGTTTAATGTTGACCACCGGGGAGCTGTTTTTT.

The gene calls are TRBV28 and TRBJ1-5; TRBD1 might be the D (6 bases). Germline loops: CDR1 MDHEN, CDR2 SYDVKM. The V and J ends lost 7 bases and 1 base respectively, with 14 bases between them. CDR3 length: 15 amino acids. The CDR3 sequence: CASTPTGGSNQPQHF. In DNA, the CDR3 is TGTGCCAGCACCCCGACAGGTGGGAGCAATCAGCCCCAGCATTTT.

The V call is TRBV6-5, the J call TRBJ1-1, with 10 positions matching TRBD1. The CDR3 is made up of 15 amino acids. Trimming cost V 0 bases and J 5 bases; bases outside gene matches: 3. The germline V gene has CDR1 MNHEY and CDR2 SVGAGI. CDR3 DNA sequence: TGTGCCAGCAGTTACTCTGACAGGGGGCCAACTGAAGCTTTCTTT. This translates into CASSYSDRGPTEAFF.

This clonotype was observed a handful of times. The gene calls are TRBV12-3 or TRBV12-4 and TRBJ2-7, with 8 bases identical to TRBD1. This CDR3 spans 14 amino acids. With 5 bases clipped from V and 6 bases from J, the junction kept 9 bases outside the gene matches. This CDR3 is CASSREQGVREQYF. CDR3 DNA: TGTGCCAGCAGTCGGGAACAGGGGGTACGCGAGCAGTACTTC.

This clonotype was counted between two and nine times. This chain connects TRBV20-1 to TRBJ2-7, with a tentative D call TRBD1 (5 bases). Germline loops: CDR1 DFQATT, CDR2 SNEGSKA (reference sequence). V lost 5 bases and J 3 bases, leaving 14 bases between the germline ends. This CDR3 has 13 amino acids. The CDR3 loop reads CSAPKGSFYEQYF. The CDR3 nucleotides are TGCAGTGCTCCGAAGGGGTCATTCTACGAGCAGTACTTC.

This clonotype was detected only a few times. The chain carries TRBV6-1 and TRBJ2-7, with no clear D. Germline assignment: CDR1 MNHNS and CDR2 SASEGT. There are 13 residues in the CDR3. V lost 3 bases to trimming and J lost 3 bases, with 9 bases between them. CDR3 sequence (DNA): TGTGCCAGCAGTGATCCCGGTAACTACGAGCAGTACTTC. Its translation is CASSDPGNYEQYF.

This sequence joins TRBV2 and TRBJ2-3, with 7 bases matching TRBD2. CDR1 SNHLY and CDR2 FYNNEI come from the germline V gene. The trim removed 5 bases at V and 6 bases at J, leaving 14 bases unmatched. The CDR3 is made up of 16 amino acids. The CDR3: CASSTTSERAGDTQYF. As DNA, the CDR3 is TGTGCCAGCAGTACCACTAGCGAACGAGCGGGGGATACGCAGTATTTT.

The chain joins TRBV5-1 to TRBJ2-3; 11 nucleotides match TRBD2. Germline V CDR1 and CDR2: SGHRS, YFSETQ. Trimming took 3 bases from V and 5 from J; bases not matched to a gene: 8. The CDR3 contains 16 residues. In DNA, the CDR3 is TGCGCCAGCAGCTCCTTAGCGGGAGGGCCCGGAGATACGCAGTATTTT. Its translation is CASSSLAGGPGDTQYF.

CDR3: CASRFRDTEAFF. In DNA, the CDR3 is TGTGCCAGCAGGTTTAGGGACACTGAAGCTTTCTTT. V gene TRBV6-5 combines with J gene TRBJ1-1; D gene unclear. This CDR3 is built from 12 residues. The ends were cut back, 6 bases at V and 3 bases at J, with 8 bases in the middle. Germline CDR1 reads MNHEY; CDR2 reads SVGAGI.

CDR3: CASSATTTPNTEAFF. Written as DNA, the CDR3 is TGCGCCAGCAGCGCCACCACGACCCCGAACACTGAAGCTTTCTTT. The chain is built from TRBV5-1 and TRBJ1-1; D gene unclear. The V end was cut by 4 bases, the J end by 1 base, with 14 bases between. CDR3 size: 15 residues. Looked up from germline, CDR1 is SGHRS and CDR2 is YFSETQ.

In its sample, this clonotype was seen a few times. CDR3 sequence: CASSYPSTGSGTQYF. In DNA form, the CDR3 reads TGTGCCAGCAGTTACCCTTCCACAGGGTCAGGGACCCAGTACTTC. The chain uses TRBV6-5 and TRBJ2-5; TRBD1 might be the D (6 bases). The germline gives CDR1 MNHEY, CDR2 SVGAGI. This CDR3 region has 15 residues. V was pared by 2 bases and J by 7 bases, with 17 bases between.

The chain carries TRBV7-2 and TRBJ2-7; D remains unclear. The germline V gene has CDR1 SGHTA and CDR2 FQGNSA. V dropped 4 bases and J dropped 4 bases, with 17 bases sitting between them. There are 15 residues in the CDR3. DNA for the CDR3: TGTGCCAGCAGCTCGGACCGGACCGAGGTTTACGAGCAGTACTTC. Translated: CASSSDRTEVYEQYF.

The chain carries TRBV18 and TRBJ2-3, with D uncertain. The CDR3 runs to 13 residues. Germline CDR1 KGHSH, CDR2 LQKENI. V lost 2 bases to trimming and J lost 6 bases, with 9 bases between them. CDR3 bases: TGTGCCAGCTCACCATCACGTTCCGATACGCAGTATTTT. Protein: CASSPSRSDTQYF. Looking up the rest from reference TRBV18 and TRBJ2-3 gives the full variable domain: NAGVMQNPRHLVRRRGQEARLRCSPMKGHSHVYWYRQLPEEGLKFMVYLQKENIIDESGMPKERFSAEFPKEGPSILRIQQVVRGDSAAYFCASSPSRSDTQYFGPGTRLTVL.

This clonotype was recorded a few times. The chain's CDR3 is CASSSISGGAGELFF. The DNA for the CDR3 is TGCGCCAGCAGCTCCATTTCCGGAGGGGCCGGGGAGCTGTTTTTT. The genes are TRBV5-1 and TRBJ2-2; possible D gene TRBD2, 6 bases. CDR3 length: 15 residues. The V gene lost 3 bases and the J gene lost 6 bases, with 15 bases spanning the gap. In germline, CDR1 is SGHRS, CDR2 YFSETQ.

The V call is TRBV4-2, the J call TRBJ1-1, with TRBD1 as a possible D gene (6 bases). Per germline, CDR1 LGHNA and CDR2 YNFKEQ. The V end was cut by 4 bases, the J end by 5 bases, with 17 bases between. This CDR3 spans 15 amino acids. Written as DNA, the CDR3 is TGTGCCAGCAGCCCCGCGGGAGGGGGATGGACTGAAGCTTTCTTT. This gives the protein CASSPAGGGWTEAFF.

This clonotype was recorded at least ten times. The gene calls are TRBV28 and TRBJ2-2; D may be TRBD1 or TRBD2 (5 bases each). The germline V and J ends were trimmed by 10 bases and 8 bases, with 17 bases remaining between them. CDR1 and CDR2 from the germline V gene are MDHEN and SYDVKM. The CDR3 length is 13 residues. CDR3 loop: CATRDAGSGELFF. The CDR3, as DNA: TGTGCCACTAGGGACGCCGGGTCTGGGGAGCTGTTTTTT.

The CDR3 nucleotides read TGTGCCAGCAGTTCTCGGGGGGTGTATGGCTACACCTTC. Protein sequence: CASSSRGVYGYTF. This chain joins TRBV7-2 and TRBJ1-2; TRBD1 might be the D (5 bases). V lost 6 bases, J lost 5 bases, and 13 bases lay in between. This CDR3 comprises 13 residues. The germline CDR1 and CDR2 sequences are SGHTA and FQGNSA.

This clonotype was seen a handful of times. The rearrangement joins TRBV5-5 to TRBJ2-7, with D maybe TRBD1 (5 bases). The CDR3 totals 13 residues. The germline V gene encodes CDR1 SGHKS and CDR2 YYEKEE (reference sequence). Trimming removed 7 bases at V and 3 bases at J, with 14 bases between. CDR3 DNA: TGTGCCAGCCTCGCTAGAACAGGCTACGAGCAGTACTTC. It is translated as CASLARTGYEQYF. The entire variable domain, with the rest obtained from reference TRBV5-5 and TRBJ2-7, is as follows: DAGVTQSPTHLIKTRGQQVTLRCSPISGHKSVSWYQQVLGQGPQFIFQYYEKEERGRGNFPDRFSARQFPNYSSELNVNALLLGDSALYLCASLARTGYEQYFGPGTRLTVT.

This clonotype was detected ten times or more. The J gene is TRBJ2-7, the V gene TRBV7-2; D is unclear. The CDR3 covers 12 residues. Trimming removed 0 bases from V and 2 bases from J, with 2 bases in between. Germline V gives CDR1 SGHTA, CDR2 FQGNSA. The CDR3 DNA is TGTGCCAGCAGCTTAGCGGCCTACGAGCAGTACTTC. Amino acid sequence: CASSLAAYEQYF.

This sequence joins TRBV6-5 and TRBJ2-1; 12 bases agree with TRBD2. The CDR3 totals 17 residues. J gave up 7 bases and V 3 bases, and 10 bases lay outside the gene matches. Germline values: CDR1 MNHEY, CDR2 SVGAGI. The CDR3 coding sequence is TGTGCCAGCAGTTATTCCCCACACGGGACTAGCGGGAATGAGCAGTTCTTC. Encoded protein: CASSYSPHGTSGNEQFF.

In its sample, this clonotype was seen a few times. This chain uses TRBV11-2 with TRBJ2-1; 13 positions agree with TRBD2. Germline CDR1 SGHAT, CDR2 FQNNGV. V dropped 5 bases and J dropped 4; count of bases not matched to a gene: 11. The length of the CDR3 is 18 residues. CDR3 DNA: TGTGCCAGCAGCCTCACTAGCGGGAGGGCCTCGAGGTACAATGAGCAGTTCTTC. This sequence encodes CASSLTSGRASRYNEQFF.

There are many counts of this clonotype. The J gene is TRBJ2-7, the V gene TRBV4-3; 7 bases agree with TRBD2. This CDR3 is built from 15 residues. Germline CDR1 is LGHNA and CDR2 is YSLEER. V gave up 1 base and J gave up 3 bases; unmatched junction bases: 6. In DNA form, the CDR3 reads TGCGCCAGCAGCCAAGCTGCGGGAGTGAGCTACGAGCAGTACTTC. This codes for CASSQAAGVSYEQYF.

This rearrangement joins TRBV24-1 to TRBJ2-5, with 10 bases aligning to TRBD1. From germline, CDR1 is KGHDR and CDR2 SFDVKD. V dropped 9 bases and J dropped 5; count of bases not matched to a gene: 14. There are 16 residues in the CDR3. CDR3 residues: CATSPGWTGGSETQYF. Here the CDR3 DNA reads TGTGCCACCTCCCCTGGGTGGACAGGGGGTAGCGAGACCCAGTACTTC.

Many counts were recorded for this clonotype. V and J are TRBV27 and TRBJ2-3, with D possibly being TRBD2 (6 bases). Trimming shortened V by 5 bases and J by 6 bases, and 15 bases separated the two germline ends. Per the germline V gene, CDR1 is MNHEY and CDR2 is SMNVEV (reference sequence). The CDR3 sequence is 14 residues long. The CDR3 spells CASSTTSVGDTQYF. The DNA of the CDR3 is TGTGCCAGCAGTACGACTAGTGTGGGGGATACGCAGTATTTT.